These 25 T cell receptor beta chains originate from one sample sequenced in a study of breast tumors, draining lymph nodes, adjacent tissues. In TCRdb, the multiplex PCR reads were re-called with MiXCR into one record per CDR3 protein. The profile shows around 290,000 distinct CDR3 sequences, around 31% of them singletons. Samples came from axillary lymph nodes draining the breast cancer. The material sequenced was axillary lymph node tissue. All receptors come from a female donor with breast cancer. Some clones in this sample may be carry-over from other donors' samples.

About this clonotype: The CDR3 ends on some other residue instead of the conserved phenylalanine or tryptophan, so this is likely a read error. The chain carries TRBV11-2 and TRBJ2-5; D ambiguous. The CDR3 sequence is 14 residues long. The V gene's germline CDR1 is SGHAT and CDR2 FQNNGV. Trimming cost V 0 bases and J 2 bases, with 7 bases left between them. The chain's CDR3 is CASSLDRLQETQYL. CDR3 DNA sequence: TGTGCCAGCAGCTTAGACCGGCTTCAAGAGACCCAGTACCTC.

This clonotype was counted many times. V is TRBV19 and J is TRBJ2-1; no firm D call. CDR1 LNHDA and CDR2 SQIVND come from the germline V gene (reference sequence). The length of the CDR3 is 15 residues. Trimming removed 1 base at V and 4 bases at J, with 11 bases between. The CDR3 nucleotides read TGTGCCAGTAGTATAGCGGAAGCTCAATACAATGAGCAGTTCTTC. This sequence encodes CASSIAEAQYNEQFF.

This clonotype was seen ten or more times. CDR3 coding DNA: TGTGCCATCAGACAGGAGGGTGGCTACACCTTC. Translation gives CAIRQEGGYTF. The chain carries TRBV10-3 and TRBJ1-2; tentative D call: TRBD1 (5 bases). V was clipped by 6 bases and J by 7 bases, with 9 bases between them. The length of the CDR3 is 11 residues. Germline loops: CDR1 ENHRY, CDR2 SYGVKD.

The chain carries TRBV19 and TRBJ2-2; D is unresolved. Germline CDR1 is LNHDA and CDR2 is SQIVND (reference sequence). The CDR3 is 11 residues long. Trimming stripped 3 bases from V and 7 bases from J, with 3 bases between. For the CDR3, the DNA is TGTGCCAGTAGTATCAGCGGGGAGCTGTTTTTT. This gives the protein CASSISGELFF.

This clonotype came up many times. This rearrangement joins TRBV12-3 or TRBV12-4 to TRBJ2-1; a possible D gene is TRBD1 (6 bases). Trimming removed 5 bases from V and 9 bases from J, with 20 bases in between. The CDR3 is made up of 15 amino acids. Here the CDR3 DNA reads TGTGCCAGCAGTCTGCGTGCCAGGGGTGGCGGTGAGCAGTTCTTC. It yields the protein CASSLRARGGGEQFF.

The sample holds a few counts of this clonotype. The chain is built from TRBV29-1 and TRBJ2-7, with D possibly being TRBD1 (5 bases). The V gene lost 1 base and the J gene lost 6 bases, with 16 bases spanning the gap. This CDR3 has 14 residues. Germline-derived CDR1 and CDR2 are SQVTM and ANQGSEA. The CDR3 DNA reads TGCAGCGTTGAAGGCCAGGGTGTTGCTGGCGAGCAGTACTTC. This gives the protein CSVEGQGVAGEQYF.

This clonotype was recorded at least ten times. The junction departs from germline at one end; a sequencing error may be responsible. Here the CDR3 reads CASSLETLPGSF. In nucleotides, the CDR3 is TGTGCCAGCAGCTTGGAAACCCTACCAGGGTCTTTC. The genes are TRBV5-5 and TRBJ2-7, with D possibly matching TRBD1 (5 bases). Germline V CDR1 and CDR2: SGHKS, YYEKEE (reference sequence). This CDR3 is built from 12 residues.

Regarding this clonotype: A much larger clone differs from this one at a single base, so this may be a read error. V usage is TRBV20-1 and J usage is TRBJ1-2, with D tentatively TRBD1 (5 bases). Germline V lookup: CDR1 DFQATT, CDR2 SNEGSKA (reference sequence). There are 14 residues in the CDR3. In DNA form, the CDR3 reads TGCAGTGCTAGCCCGACAGTACCTAACTATGGCTACGCCTTC. Its protein product is CSASPTVPNYGYAF.

This clonotype was counted at least ten times. The genes are TRBV30 and TRBJ1-2; D is undetermined. Looked up from germline, CDR1 is GTSNPN and CDR2 is SVGIG (reference sequence). The V and J ends lost 2 bases and 8 bases respectively, with 6 bases between them. This CDR3 is built from 10 residues. CDR3 DNA: TGTGCCTGGAGTCGGTTCGGCTACACCTTC. Its protein is CAWSRFGYTF.

Notes on this clonotype: With a much larger clone just one base away, this may be a read error. This chain links TRBV11-3 with TRBJ2-5; 10 positions match TRBD1. The CDR3 length is 15 residues. V shed 8 bases, J shed 4 bases, and the junction held 10 bases outside the gene matches. Germline V gives CDR1 SGHNT, CDR2 YENEEA. CDR3 residues: CASRSTGGRGETQYF. CDR3 bases: TGTGCCAGCCGCTCGACAGGGGGCAGGGGAGAGACCCAGTACTTC.

This clonotype occurred many times. The V call is TRBV5-4, the J call TRBJ2-2; TRBD1 matches at 7 bases. From germline, CDR1 is SGHNT and CDR2 YYREEE (reference sequence). The CDR3 runs 15 residues. V shed 4 bases and J 5 bases; nucleotides not matched to a gene: 8. The chain's CDR3 is CASSPRTGETGELFF. The CDR3 DNA reads TGTGCCAGCAGCCCAAGGACAGGAGAAACCGGGGAGCTGTTTTTT.

This clonotype was seen only a few times. V gene TRBV3-1 combines with J gene TRBJ2-5; D gene unclear. V lost 3 bases and J lost 7, with 9 bases in between. The germline CDR1 and CDR2 sequences are LGHDT and YNNKEL (reference sequence). CDR3 length: 12 amino acids. The CDR3 coding sequence is TGTGCCAGCAGCCACCTCCTTGGGACCCAGTACTTC. This gives the protein CASSHLLGTQYF.

This clonotype has ten or more counts. This sequence joins TRBV20-1 and TRBJ2-1; 10 bases map to TRBD2. V lost 1 base to trimming and J lost 14 bases; unmatched junction nucleotides: 8. Looked up from germline, CDR1 is DFQATT and CDR2 is SNEGSKA (reference sequence). The CDR3 is 13 amino acids. DNA of the CDR3: TGCAGTGCTAGAGGTTCTAGCGGGAGTGGTGAGTTCTTC. Translated, it gives CSARGSSGSGEFF.

Worth noting for this clonotype: The junction departs from the called germline gene at one end, perhaps through a read error. The V and J genes are TRBV6-5 and TRBJ2-5; 9 bases align to TRBD2. The CDR3 spans 18 residues. Germline loops: CDR1 MNHEY, CDR2 SVGAGI. The CDR3 here is CASSHSFLAGGRQETQYF. In DNA form, the CDR3 reads TGTGCCAGCAGTCACTCGTTTTTGGCGGGAGGGAGGCAAGAGACCCAGTACTTC.

As to this clonotype: This may arise from a read error, as a much more abundant clone is one base away. The chain carries TRBV7-3 and TRBJ2-7, with 9 nucleotides matching TRBD2. The CDR3 is 16 amino acids. Germline assignment: CDR1 SGHTA and CDR2 FQGTGA. V was clipped by 2 bases and J by 6 bases; unmatched bases: 11. Here the CDR3 reads CASSLAGTSQSGEQYF. CDR3 DNA: TGTGCCAGCAGCTTAGCAGGGACTAGCCAAAGCGGCGAGCAGTACTTC.

The V and J genes are TRBV27 and TRBJ2-7; 13 bases line up with TRBD2. Germline-derived CDR1 and CDR2 are MNHEY and SMNVEV (reference sequence). The ends lost 4 bases at V and 5 bases at J; junction bases unmatched: 5. The CDR3 covers 15 residues. The CDR3 DNA reads TGTGCCAGCAGTTCCGGGACTAGCGGGGACAACGAGCAGTACTTC. Its protein is CASSSGTSGDNEQYF.

This clonotype was observed many times. The V call is TRBV4-2, the J call TRBJ2-7; TRBD2 matches 8 bases. Germline V CDR1 and CDR2: LGHNA, YNFKEQ. The V gene end was trimmed by 1 base and the J gene end by 3 bases; junction bases not matched to a gene: 11. The CDR3 is made up of 17 amino acids. The DNA of the CDR3 is TGTGCCAGCAGCCAAGCCTCTCTAGCGGGCCAAATCTACGAGCAGTACTTC. Translation gives CASSQASLAGQIYEQYF.

This clonotype was detected a few times. This may be a read error: a much more frequent sequence differs by one nucleotide. The V gene is TRBV20-1, the J gene TRBJ2-5; TRBD1 agrees at 7 bases. CDR1 is DFQATT and CDR2 is SNEGSKA in the germline V gene (reference sequence). The CDR3 is made up of 12 amino acids. CDR3 coding DNA: TGCAGTGCTAGTAGACAGGGAGAGACCCCGTACTTC. Protein: CSASRQGETPYF.

This clonotype showed up just a few times. A read error is possible here, since a much larger clone lies one base away. The chain joins TRBV20-1 to TRBJ1-6; no clear D gene. CDR1 DFQATT and CDR2 SNEGSKA come from the germline V gene (reference sequence). This CDR3 is built from 11 residues. The CDR3 bases are TGCAGTGCTCCGTCGAAATCACCCCTCCCCTTT. As protein: CSAPSKSPLPF.

This clonotype occurred many times. V is TRBV12-3 or TRBV12-4 and J is TRBJ2-1; D perhaps matches TRBD1 (5 bases). The CDR3 sequence is 14 residues long. Trimming cost V 5 bases and J 0 bases, with 8 bases left between them. DNA of the CDR3: TGTGCCAGCAGTCCGGACACCTCCTACAATGAGCAGTTCTTC. It translates to CASSPDTSYNEQFF.

This clonotype showed up just a few times. V gene TRBV27 combines with J gene TRBJ1-2; D remains unclear. Germline V gene data show CDR1 as MNHEY and CDR2 as SMNVEV (reference sequence). The CDR3 extends over 13 amino acids. Trimming removed 2 bases at V and 4 bases at J, with 8 bases between. CDR3 residues: CASSLNKLYGYTF. CDR3 DNA sequence: TGTGCCAGCAGTTTAAACAAGCTCTATGGCTACACCTTC.

V is TRBV30 and J is TRBJ2-1; 7 bases fit TRBD1. Germline assignment: CDR1 GTSNPN and CDR2 SVGIG (reference sequence). The CDR3 consists of 14 residues. Trimming at V came to 6 bases and at J to 1 base, leaving 6 bases not matched to a gene. As DNA, the CDR3 is TGTGCCTGCTCAGGGGGAGTATCCTACAATGAGCAGTTCTTC. Amino acids: CACSGGVSYNEQFF. Based on the CDR3 plus reference TRBV30 and TRBJ2-1, the full variable domain is SQTIHQWPATLVQPVGSPLSLECTVEGTSNPNLYWYRQAAGRGLQLLFYSVGIGQISSEVPQNLSASRPQDRQFILSSKKLLLSDSGFYLCACSGGVSYNEQFFGPGTRLTVL.

This clonotype has just a few counts. The genes are TRBV7-8 and TRBJ1-2; D gene uncertain. The CDR3 extends over 16 amino acids. V gave up 5 bases and J gave up 5 bases, with 21 bases separating them. CDR1 and CDR2 from the germline V gene are SGHVS and FQNEAQ. The CDR3 DNA reads as TGTGCCAGCAGCCCATCTCAGAGGGCGACCCTTTATGGCTACACCTTC. It translates to CASSPSQRATLYGYTF.

The J gene is TRBJ1-5, the V gene TRBV6-1; D is undetermined. V gave up 10 bases and J gave up 6 bases, with 16 bases separating them. The CDR3 spans 13 residues. Germline values: CDR1 MNHNS, CDR2 SASEGT. CDR3 sequence (DNA): TGTGCCACCCAACGGAGGCTTGGTCAGCCCCAGCATTTT. Translation: CATQRRLGQPQHF.

About this clonotype: A single base separates this from a much larger clone, so it may be a read error. The chain couples TRBV9 to TRBJ2-7; 8 nucleotides agree with TRBD2. The ends lost 6 bases at V and 3 bases at J; junction bases unmatched: 8. CDR3 length: 14 amino acids. CDR1 and CDR2 (germline): SGDLS, YYNGEE. CDR3 amino acids: CASTLGLAGYEQYF. DNA for the CDR3: TGTGCCAGCACCCTAGGGCTAGCGGGCTACGAGCAGTACTTC.